This entry lists 18 T cell receptor beta chains sequenced from one sample in a study of T-cell reconstitution after alpha-beta-depleted transplantation in children. Preparation of the TCRbeta library involved a method that used unique molecular identifiers. TCRdb re-analysed the PCR reads in MiXCR, keeping a single row per CDR3 protein. The repertoire holds around 960,000 distinct CDR3 sequences, roughly 29% seen once, with roughly 27% in the top ten. This sample comprised PBMCs, mostly from graft donor cells, obtained 360 days after TCRalphabeta/CD19-depleted stem cell transplant. The receptors were gathered from a boy younger than two who had a stem cell transplant for SCID, so the T cells may come from the graft donor.

The count of this clonotype is one. The chain is built from TRBV3-1 and TRBJ2-3, with 12 bases that match TRBD2. Germline assignment: CDR1 LGHDT and CDR2 YNNKEL (reference sequence). The CDR3 has 21 amino acids. J lost 0 bases, V lost 4 bases, and 17 bases had no gene match. In DNA, the CDR3 is TGTGCCAGCAGCCGCCTTTGGACTAGCGGGGAGGCATACGCTAGCACAGATACGCAGTATTTT. Translated, it gives CASSRLWTSGEAYASTDTQYF.

V usage is TRBV7-2 and J usage is TRBJ2-1; D might be TRBD1 or TRBD2, each matching 6 bases. This CDR3 comprises 17 residues. V dropped 0 bases and J dropped 7 bases, with 19 bases sitting between them. Germline CDR1 and CDR2: SGHTA and FQGNSA. The CDR3: CASSLALGGSLGNEQFF. In DNA form, the CDR3 reads TGTGCCAGCAGCTTAGCGCTGGGGGGCTCCCTGGGAAATGAGCAGTTCTTC. The entire variable domain, with the rest obtained from reference TRBV7-2 and TRBJ2-1, is as follows: GAGVSQSPSNKVTEKGKDVELRCDPISGHTALYWYRQSLGQGLEFLIYFQGNSAPDKSGLPSDRFSAERTGGSVSTLTIQRTQQEDSAVYLCASSLALGGSLGNEQFFGPGTRLTVL.

V is TRBV12-3 or TRBV12-4 and J is TRBJ2-7; tentatively, D is TRBD1 or TRBD2 (5 bases each). V was shortened by 10 bases and J by 6 bases, with 16 bases between the two germline ends. The CDR3 covers 12 residues. CDR3 residues: CATGDNGAEQYF. CDR3 sequence (DNA): TGTGCCACCGGAGACAACGGGGCCGAGCAGTACTTC.

The chain couples TRBV5-1 to TRBJ2-4; D might be TRBD1 (6 bases). The CDR3 contains 13 residues. Trimming shortened V by 7 bases and J by 3 bases, and 11 bases separated the two germline ends. The germline V gene has CDR1 SGHRS and CDR2 YFSETQ. The DNA for the CDR3 is TGCGCCAGCGGCAAGGACAGCAAAAACATTCAGTACTTC. Protein: CASGKDSKNIQYF.

V usage is TRBV24-1 and J usage is TRBJ2-1; TRBD1 might be the D (6 bases). Trimming pared 6 bases from V and 7 bases from J, leaving 12 bases between. Germline CDR1 reads KGHDR; CDR2 reads SFDVKD. The CDR3 spans 13 residues. The CDR3 coding sequence is TGTGCCACCAGTACCAGGGGAAGGAATGAGCAGTTCTTC. Translation gives CATSTRGRNEQFF.

The genes are TRBV4-3 and TRBJ1-1, with a weak D call TRBD1 (5 bases). Trimming took 3 bases from V and 3 from J, leaving 8 bases between them. CDR3 size: 13 residues. Germline CDR1 is LGHNA and CDR2 is YSLEER. CDR3 sequence reads: CASSHRGDTEAFF. In nucleotides, the CDR3 is TGCGCCAGCAGCCATAGAGGGGACACTGAAGCTTTCTTT.

The sample holds a few counts of this clonotype. The chain uses TRBV20-1 and TRBJ2-7; D possibly uses TRBD1 or TRBD2 (6 bases each). Looked up from germline, CDR1 is DFQATT and CDR2 is SNEGSKA (reference sequence). V shed 0 bases and J shed 3 bases, with 21 bases lying between them. The length of the CDR3 is 17 residues. CDR3 residues: CSAREPRGSGRYYEQYF. The DNA for the CDR3 is TGCAGTGCTAGAGAACCCAGGGGTAGCGGAAGATACTACGAGCAGTACTTC.

This sequence joins TRBV20-1 and TRBJ2-1, with 7 bases aligning to TRBD2. The CDR3 has 14 amino acids. Per the germline V gene, CDR1 is DFQATT and CDR2 is SNEGSKA (reference sequence). V trimming: 5 bases; J trimming: 4 bases; junction bases outside the gene matches: 8. CDR3 region: CSAGGVGRYNEQFF. CDR3 nucleotides: TGCAGTGCTGGAGGGGTCGGGAGGTACAATGAGCAGTTCTTC.

V is TRBV20-1 and J is TRBJ1-2; no clear D. CDR1 and CDR2 from the germline V gene are DFQATT and SNEGSKA (reference sequence). V shed 4 bases and J shed 1 base, with 7 bases lying between them. The CDR3 spans 12 residues. The CDR3: CSAMNINYGYTF. The CDR3 DNA sequence: TGCAGTGCTATGAACATTAACTATGGCTACACCTTC.

This clonotype was observed a handful of times. J is TRBJ2-2 and V is TRBV6-5; D may correspond to TRBD1 or TRBD2 (5 bases each). This CDR3 is built from 15 residues. Trimming pared 4 bases from V and 4 bases from J, leaving 13 bases between. Germline lookup yields CDR1 MNHEY and CDR2 SVGAGI. CDR3 loop: CASSFGTILTGELFF. The CDR3 DNA reads as TGTGCCAGCAGTTTCGGGACGATACTCACCGGGGAGCTGTTTTTT.

This clonotype was observed many times. The rearrangement uses TRBV5-1 and TRBJ2-7; a weak D match, TRBD1 (5 bases). V was clipped by 0 bases and J by 5 bases, with 15 bases between them. The CDR3 extends over 15 amino acids. Germline-derived CDR1 and CDR2 are SGHRS and YFSETQ. The CDR3 DNA reads TGCGCCAGCAGCTTGGAAGGGGTTAGGTCCCACGAGCAGTACTTC. This codes for CASSLEGVRSHEQYF.

This chain joins TRBV20-1 and TRBJ2-1; TRBD2 is a possible D gene (7 bases). There are 14 residues in the CDR3. From germline, CDR1 is DFQATT and CDR2 SNEGSKA (reference sequence). V dropped 3 bases and J dropped 8 bases, with 17 bases sitting between them. Written as DNA, the CDR3 is TGCAGTGCTAGGAAGGGGGGGCCTTCGGATGAGCAGTTCTTC. It encodes CSARKGGPSDEQFF.

The sample holds a few counts of this clonotype. The chain carries TRBV4-2 and TRBJ1-5, with D hard to call. V dropped 0 bases and J dropped 8 bases, with 14 bases sitting between them. The CDR3 totals 15 residues. Per germline, CDR1 LGHNA and CDR2 YNFKEQ. CDR3 coding DNA: TGTGCCAGCAGCCAAGATACCTTCCCTCTGGAGCCCCAGCATTTT. Translating it yields CASSQDTFPLEPQHF.

This clonotype was seen only a few times. V usage is TRBV24-1 and J usage is TRBJ2-5; TRBD1 matches 8 bases. In germline, CDR1 is KGHDR, CDR2 SFDVKD. The CDR3 has 18 amino acids. The ends lost 4 bases at V and 5 bases at J; junction bases unmatched: 17. The CDR3, as DNA: TGTGCCACCAGTGACCCTGGGGCTGACGCAGGGGGCTGGGAGACCCAGTACTTC. Its translation is CATSDPGADAGGWETQYF.

This chain connects TRBV20-1 to TRBJ2-3, with 11 bases that match TRBD2. Germline V CDR1 and CDR2: DFQATT, SNEGSKA (reference sequence). Germline trimming cut 4 bases from V and 0 bases from J; bases unmatched to any gene: 9. The CDR3 is 17 amino acids. CDR3 region: CSAILAGGRPSTDTQYF. CDR3 coding DNA: TGCAGTGCTATCCTAGCGGGGGGACGACCAAGCACAGATACGCAGTATTTT.

This clonotype was seen once. The chain couples TRBV5-5 to TRBJ2-3; 9 positions agree with TRBD1. V lost 5 bases, J lost 4 bases, and 17 bases stayed unmatched. Per the germline V gene, CDR1 is SGHKS and CDR2 is YYEKEE (reference sequence). This CDR3 spans 18 amino acids. The CDR3 DNA follows: TGTGCCAGCAGACGGGGTCGGACGGGACAGGGAGGCGCAGATACGCAGTATTTT. Protein product: CASRRGRTGQGGADTQYF.

A few counts support this clonotype. The chain has TRBV7-8 and TRBJ2-5; D is perhaps TRBD2 (5 bases). Germline CDR1 and CDR2: SGHVS and FQNEAQ. Trimming cost V 4 bases and J 3 bases, with 15 bases left between them. The CDR3 is 15 residues long. DNA for the CDR3: TGTGCCAGCAGCTACCTGACCGGGGAAAAAGAGACCCAGTACTTC. Its translation: CASSYLTGEKETQYF.

The V and J genes are TRBV15 and TRBJ2-2; D unresolved. Trimming pared 1 base from V and 0 bases from J, leaving 18 bases between. Germline CDR1 and CDR2: LNHNV and YYDKDF (reference sequence). This CDR3 comprises 19 residues. The DNA of the CDR3 is TGTGCCACCAGCAGAGTCTATCCCGCGGACCGCGCGAACACCGGGGAGCTGTTTTTT. It specifies CATSRVYPADRANTGELFF.